This entry concerns a single T cell receptor beta chain. Ten or more counts support this clone. Its antigen is still unknown. One base away there is no much larger clone; base qualities are not given. The data are from a study of blood T cell repertoires in COVID-19 (TCRdb year 2020). Broadly, across the study: The collaborator samples originated in the United States, Italy and Spain and spanned the acute and convalescent phases of COVID-19. Subjects who had been exposed to COVID-19, were actively infected with it, or had recovered from it provided the deeply sampled blood TCRbeta repertoires that made up the dataset. The sample metadata nearly always contained a de-identified subject ID, COVID-19 status, age in years and sex. The prospective study material was composed of cDNA or gDNA derived from T cells, B-cell-depleted T cells, or PBMCs. Where available, HLA class I and class II types were taken from metadata supplied by the sample provider and were not determined by assay-based typing. The repertoires were made available in a free public database intended to serve as a resource for research on the immune response to SARS-CoV-2. Samples were obtained from the ongoing ImmuneRACE study (first 160 participants) and from about 1,300 subjects provided by 6 global collaborators.

A second Seattle source provided samples from volunteer blood donors who had recovered from COVID-19. Each collaborating institution followed its own protocols to collect whole blood in K2EDTA tubes. For TCRbeta analysis, collaborators shipped samples in one of three forms: frozen whole blood, isolated PBMCs, or DNA extracted from either of those sample types. Summary of the overall study and its limitations: How much clinical and demographic metadata was included differed by source and by participant, and the metadata was provided uncurated.

TCRbeta CDR3 regions were amplified from genomic DNA by means of the immunoSEQ Assay, a bias-controlled multiplex PCR. Per the source publication's procedure: The number of nucleated cells in each sample was estimated from the amplification of reference gene primers within the assay. To quantify the absolute abundance of each unique TCRbeta CDR3 rearrangement, sequence reads were collapsed and filtered. Productive Simpson clonality was computed per sample as the square root of Simpson's diversity index over productive rearrangements. Here the immuneACCESS table is served through TCRdb, limited to in-frame sequences with V and J called. Missing clones are a known gap in these copies; in checked studies unresolved V genes cover under half, and the rest lacks a known reason. D and trimming were read from the DNA, whereas the V and J calls and clone size are those reported in that table. This sample is represented by 200,000 to 250,000 clones; over 80% of them were singletons. The ten largest clones represent roughly 1.9% of the sample.

From the germline V gene, CDR1 is SQVTM and CDR2 is ANQGSEA. The CDR3 has 14 amino acids, counting the end cysteine and phenylalanine. The DNA shown is the 42-base CDR3, in frame from base 1. V is clipped by 7 bases and J by 8 bases, and the sequence between their germline boundaries is 20 bases long. This chain joins TRBV29-1 to TRBJ1-4; the D gene is possibly TRBD1, with 6 bases matching. The origin of this receptor is a man aged 25 to 45 who had recovered from COVID-19. The sequencing sample was made of peripheral blood. CDR3 sequence: CSAAGGRGGEKLFF. The nucleotides read TGCAGCGCAGCAGGCGGCAGGGGCGGCGAAAAACTGTTTTTT. The CDR3, completed at both ends by the reference TRBV29-1 and TRBJ1-4 genes, gives the full variable domain SAVISQKPSRDICQRGTSLTIQCQVDSQVTMMFWYRQQPGQSLTLIATANQGSEATYESGFVIDKFPISRPNLTFSTLTVSNMSPEDSSIYLCSAAGGRGGEKLFFGSGTQLSVL.